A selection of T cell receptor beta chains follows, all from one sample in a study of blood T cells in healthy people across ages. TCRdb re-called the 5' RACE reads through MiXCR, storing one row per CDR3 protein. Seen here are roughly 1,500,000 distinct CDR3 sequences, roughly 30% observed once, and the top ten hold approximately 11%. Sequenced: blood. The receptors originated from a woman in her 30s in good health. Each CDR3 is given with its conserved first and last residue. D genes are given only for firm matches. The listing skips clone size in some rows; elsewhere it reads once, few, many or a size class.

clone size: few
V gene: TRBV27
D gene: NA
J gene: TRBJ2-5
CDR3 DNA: TGTGCCAGCAGTGCCCCCCCGGGGGCCGGGACCCAGTACTTC
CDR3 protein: CASSAPPGAGTQYF

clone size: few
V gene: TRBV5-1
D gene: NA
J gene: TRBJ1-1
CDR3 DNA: TGCGCCAGCAGCTTACAGGGAGGAGGGAACACTGAAGCTTTCTTT
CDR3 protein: CASSLQGGGNTEAFF

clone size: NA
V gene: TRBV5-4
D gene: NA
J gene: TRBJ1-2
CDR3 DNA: TGTGCCAGCAGCCTACACCCGGGACTTTTGGGGCCCGAGGGTGATGGCTACACCTTC
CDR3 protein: CASSLHPGLLGPEGDGYTF

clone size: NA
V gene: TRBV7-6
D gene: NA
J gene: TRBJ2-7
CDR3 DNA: TGTGCCAGCAGCGGCGTCGAGGGGGGCTACGAGCAGTACTTC
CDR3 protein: CASSGVEGGYEQYF

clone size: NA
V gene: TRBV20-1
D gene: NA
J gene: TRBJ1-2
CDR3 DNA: TGCAGTGCTAGAGATCGTTTAAGGTTCTATGGCTACACCTTC
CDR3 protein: CSARDRLRFYGYTF

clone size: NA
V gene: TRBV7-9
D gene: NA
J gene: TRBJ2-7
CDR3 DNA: TGTGCCAGCAGCAACGGGTTCTACGAGCAGTACTTC
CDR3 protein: CASSNGFYEQYF

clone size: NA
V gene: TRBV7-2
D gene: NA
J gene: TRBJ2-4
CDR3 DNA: TGTGCCAGCAGCTTAGCGGGGCCCCAGTACTTC
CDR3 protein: CASSLAGPQYF

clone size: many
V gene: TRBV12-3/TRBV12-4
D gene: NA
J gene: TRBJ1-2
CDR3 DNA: TGTGCCAGCAGCTTTAGGGGTTCGGGAGACCAGAGAGATGGCTACACCTTC
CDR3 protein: CASSFRGSGDQRDGYTF

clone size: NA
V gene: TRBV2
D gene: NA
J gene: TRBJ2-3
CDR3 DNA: TGTGCCAGCAGTGGGGCCCTCGAAAGGGGGACTTTAGGAGATACGCAGTATTTT
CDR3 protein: CASSGALERGTLGDTQYF

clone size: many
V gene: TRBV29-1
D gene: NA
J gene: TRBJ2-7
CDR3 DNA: TGCAGCGTTGTCGTGGCAGCGTCCATCTACGAGCAGTACTTC
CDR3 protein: CSVVVAASIYEQYF

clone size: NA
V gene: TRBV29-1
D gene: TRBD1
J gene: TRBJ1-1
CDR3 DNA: TGCAGCGCAAACAGGGGGCAGAATGAAGCTTTCTTT
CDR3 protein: CSANRGQNEAFF

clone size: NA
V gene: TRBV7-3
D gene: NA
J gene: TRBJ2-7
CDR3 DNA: TGTGCCAGCAGCTTAGGTTCGGTCAACAATGAGCAGTACTTC
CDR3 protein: CASSLGSVNNEQYF

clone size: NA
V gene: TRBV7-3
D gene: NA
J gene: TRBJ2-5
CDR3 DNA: TGTGCCAGCAGCGTGGGACCAGCAGTGAAAGAGACCCAGTACTTC
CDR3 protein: CASSVGPAVKETQYF

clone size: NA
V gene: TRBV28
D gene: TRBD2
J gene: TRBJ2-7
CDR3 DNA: TGTGCCAGCAGCCTCCCCGGGACTAGCGGGAAATGGTCCTACGAGCAGTACTTC
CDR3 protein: CASSLPGTSGKWSYEQYF

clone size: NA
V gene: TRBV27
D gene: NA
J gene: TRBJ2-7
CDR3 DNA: TGTGCCAGCAGTTTATTGGGACTCAATTTATACGAGCAGTACTTC
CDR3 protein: CASSLLGLNLYEQYF

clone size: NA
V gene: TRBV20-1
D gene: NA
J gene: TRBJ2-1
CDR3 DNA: TGCAGTGCTAGAGATGTCAGGGGTCGGTTGATCAATGAGCAGTTCTTC
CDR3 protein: CSARDVRGRLINEQFF

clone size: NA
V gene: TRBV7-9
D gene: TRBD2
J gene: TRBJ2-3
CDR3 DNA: TGTGCCAGCAGCGTACTAGCGGGAGGGTTGGATACGCAGTATTTT
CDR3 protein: CASSVLAGGLDTQYF

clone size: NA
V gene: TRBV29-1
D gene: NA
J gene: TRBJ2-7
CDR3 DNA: TGCAGCGGGGGGGCAGACTCCTACGAGCAGTACTTC
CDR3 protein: CSGGADSYEQYF

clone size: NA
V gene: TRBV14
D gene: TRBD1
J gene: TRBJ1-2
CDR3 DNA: TGTGCCAGCAGCGAGGGACAGAAACTTCTCTATGGCTACACCTTC
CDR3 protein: CASSEGQKLLYGYTF

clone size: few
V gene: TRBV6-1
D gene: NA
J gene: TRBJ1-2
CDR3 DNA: TGTGCCAGCAGTGAAGCCGGGGGAAACCGGCCGAACTATGGCTACACCTTC
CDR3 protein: CASSEAGGNRPNYGYTF

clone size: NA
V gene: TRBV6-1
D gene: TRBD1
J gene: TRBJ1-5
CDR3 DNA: TGTGCCAGCACCTCGACAGGGGGAGGCAATCAGCCCCAGCATTTT
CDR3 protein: CASTSTGGGNQPQHF

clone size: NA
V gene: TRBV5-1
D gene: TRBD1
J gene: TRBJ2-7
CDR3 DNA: TGCGCCAGCAGCAAGACCGGGACAGGGGTCACCAATTTTAACTACGAGCAGTACTTC
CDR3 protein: CASSKTGTGVTNFNYEQYF